Shown below are 15 T cell receptor beta chains from a single sample sequenced in a study of cytomegalovirus exposure and HLA in healthy donors. The PCR made use of 60 Vbeta and 13 Jbeta primers. TCRdb's copy holds only in-frame clones and misses some; the assay was immunoSEQ multiplex PCR. The sample includes around 190,000 clones, about 80% of them seen just once. Sequencing was done on a sample of PBMCs. The receptors derive from a man aged 55 to 69 in good health and CMV-seronegative.

V and J are TRBV29-1 and TRBJ1-4; D is unresolved. CDR3 length equals 13 residues. V shed 1 base and J shed 3 bases, with 6 bases lying between them. CDR1 and CDR2 (germline): SQVTM, ANQGSEA. DNA of the CDR3: TGCAGCGTTGAAGTTATTCCTAATGAAAAACTGTTTTTT. This gives the protein CSVEVIPNEKLFF.

V usage is TRBV11-2 and J usage is TRBJ2-7; the D is unclear. CDR1 and CDR2 from the germline V gene are SGHAT and FQNNGV. This CDR3 is 14 amino acids long. The V gene lost 0 bases and the J gene lost 0 bases, with 6 bases spanning the gap. The CDR3 sequence: CASSLEEDSYEQYF. DNA of the CDR3: TGTGCCAGCAGCTTAGAAGAGGACTCCTACGAGCAGTACTTC.

This chain connects TRBV7-9 to TRBJ1-1, with 9 bases identical to TRBD1. This CDR3 comprises 15 residues. J was trimmed by 4 bases and V by 4 bases; bases with no gene match: 7. Germline V lookup: CDR1 SEHNR, CDR2 FQNEAQ (reference sequence). The chain's CDR3 is CASSSTGGFVTEAFF. CDR3 nucleotides: TGTGCCAGCAGCTCAACAGGGGGCTTTGTCACTGAAGCTTTCTTT.

The CDR3 DNA is TGTGCCAGCATTAATAGCAATCAGCCCCAGCATTTT. Translated: CASINSNQPQHF. The chain couples TRBV28 to TRBJ1-5; no definite D call. Per the germline V gene, CDR1 is MDHEN and CDR2 is SYDVKM. Trimming left V 7 bases short and J 0 bases short, with 4 bases between. This CDR3 is 12 amino acids long.

To note about this clone: At the DNA level, this CDR3 is encoded by other sequences in the same sample as well. The chain links TRBV19 to TRBJ1-5; the match to TRBD1 covers 7 bases. V lost 6 bases, J lost 2 bases, and 1 base stayed unmatched. The CDR3 extends over 13 amino acids. The germline V gene has CDR1 LNHDA and CDR2 SQIVND (reference sequence). The CDR3 DNA reads as TGTGCCAGTAGCGACAGGGGCAATCAGCCCCAGCATTTT. It yields the protein CASSDRGNQPQHF.

V gene TRBV18 combines with J gene TRBJ1-5; D is uncertain. This CDR3 has 14 residues. Germline loops: CDR1 KGHSH, CDR2 LQKENI. Trimming removed 2 bases from V and 8 bases from J, with 13 bases in between. The CDR3 bases are TGTGCCAGCTCACCAGATTTCGGGGTGGAGCCCCAGCATTTT. Translation gives CASSPDFGVEPQHF.

The CDR3 spells CASSQGELWGEQYF. As DNA, the CDR3 is TGCGCCAGCAGCCAAGGGGAGTTGTGGGGCGAGCAGTACTTC. This chain uses TRBV4-3 with TRBJ2-7; D may be TRBD2 (5 bases). V lost 1 base, J lost 6 bases, and 13 bases lay in between. The germline V gene has CDR1 LGHNA and CDR2 YSLEER. This CDR3 has 14 amino acids.

CDR3 in DNA: TGCGCCAGCAGCGCTGCCGGGACAGGGGGATTTTCACCCCTCCACTTT. This sequence encodes CASSAAGTGGFSPLHF. The V and J genes are TRBV5-1 and TRBJ1-6; TRBD1 agrees at 11 bases. CDR3 length: 16 residues. With V trimmed by 4 bases and J by 9 bases, 9 bases remained unmatched. From germline, CDR1 is SGHRS and CDR2 YFSETQ.

With regard to this clone: One end of the junction varies from germline; a read error may be responsible. The CDR3 sequence is CASSLQKYNSPLHF. The CDR3 DNA follows: TGTGCCAGCAGTTTACAGAAATATAATTCGCCCCTCCACTTT. V and J are TRBV6-1 and TRBJ1-6; D unresolved. The CDR3 extends over 14 amino acids. Germline CDR1 is MNHNS and CDR2 is SASEGT.

The J gene is TRBJ2-7, the V gene TRBV13; D might be TRBD1 (5 bases). This CDR3 has 13 residues. Per germline, CDR1 PRHDT and CDR2 FYEKMQ (reference sequence). V was shortened by 4 bases and J by 6 bases, with 13 bases between the two germline ends. CDR3 bases: TGTGCCAGCAGCTCCCCGGCCAGGGCCGAGCAGTACTTC. Encoded protein: CASSSPARAEQYF.

V is TRBV5-4 and J is TRBJ2-1, with 13 positions matching TRBD2. Germline V gene sequence: CDR1 SGHNT, CDR2 YYREEE (reference sequence). The junction had 4 bases not matched to a gene; V was cut back by 3 bases and J by 7 bases. CDR3 length: 15 amino acids. The CDR3 is CASSSRTSGRNEQFF. The CDR3 bases are TGTGCCAGCAGCTCTCGGACTAGCGGGAGAAATGAGCAGTTCTTC.

In this sample, this clone turned up once. The chain's CDR3 is CSVEVRDRGSYEQYF. In DNA form, the CDR3 reads TGCAGCGTTGAAGTCCGGGACAGGGGGAGTTACGAGCAGTACTTC. The V and J genes are TRBV29-1 and TRBJ2-7; TRBD1 aligns across 11 bases. Losses at the gene ends were 1 base for V and 4 bases for J; bases not matched to a gene: 6. Germline V lookup: CDR1 SQVTM, CDR2 ANQGSEA. This CDR3 is built from 15 residues.

CDR3 loop: CASSLGRGGVDGNQPQHF. CDR3 nucleotide sequence: TGTGCCAGCAGCTTAGGCCGGGGGGGCGTTGATGGCAATCAGCCCCAGCATTTT. The chain carries TRBV13 and TRBJ1-5, with D perhaps matching TRBD1 (6 bases). Trimming took 0 bases from V and 2 from J, leaving 17 bases between them. This CDR3 is built from 18 residues. CDR1 and CDR2 (germline): PRHDT, FYEKMQ (reference sequence).

This clone was found a few times. This chain uses TRBV5-6 with TRBJ1-1, with D possibly TRBD1 on 6 matching bases. The V gene lost 4 bases and the J gene lost 5 bases, with 9 bases spanning the gap. The CDR3 is 12 residues long. Per germline, CDR1 SGHDT and CDR2 YYEEEE. The CDR3: CASSPGTTEAFF. In nucleotides, the CDR3 is TGTGCCAGCAGCCCAGGGACAACTGAAGCTTTCTTT.

V and J are TRBV7-6 and TRBJ1-6; D call uncertain. CDR1 is SGHVS and CDR2 is FNYEAQ in the germline V gene. Trimming pared 2 bases from V and 8 bases from J, leaving 13 bases between. The CDR3 contains 15 residues. CDR3 sequence reads: CASSLSHEGYSPLHF. The CDR3 bases are TGTGCCAGCAGCTTAAGCCACGAGGGCTATTCACCCCTCCACTTT.